The rows below give T cell receptor beta chains drawn from one sample of a study of control samples from healthy donors and cancer patients. Clones were sequenced by immunoSEQ multiplex PCR, and TCRdb holds only the in-frame ones, with some missing. In the table there are roughly 400,000 clones, 90% of which are singletons. The sequencing sample was made of PBMCs. The receptors were gathered from a man aged 35-49 years with head and neck cancer. Each CDR3 is given with its conserved first and last residue. The D gene is left open where the match is weak. Size is omitted from some rows. Given values are once, few, many or a class for expanded clones.

v_gene	abundance	j_gene	d_gene	CDR3nt	CDR3aa
TRBV19	NA	TRBJ2-3	NA	TGTGCCAGTAAATCCGACCCGGGATGGATGGATACGCAGTATTTT	CASKSDPGWMDTQYF
TRBV2	NA	TRBJ1-1	NA	TGTGCCAGCAGGGTTGGTCAAGGGAAGGCCACTGAAGCTTTCTTT	CASRVGQGKATEAFF
TRBV30	NA	TRBJ1-6	NA	TGTGCCTGCCGGAGCTCCTATAATTCACCCCTCCACTTT	CACRSSYNSPLHF
TRBV6-5	NA	TRBJ2-5	NA	TGTGCCAGATTCCGTAGGGGGGGGAACCAAGAGACCCAGTACTTC	CARFRRGGNQETQYF
TRBV30	NA	TRBJ2-1	TRBD2	TGTGCCTGGAGCCGACTAGCGGGCAATGAGCAGTTCTTC	CAWSRLAGNEQFF
TRBV7-2	NA	TRBJ2-2	NA	TGTGCCAGCAGCTTAGGTGAAGCCGGGGAGCTGTTTTTT	CASSLGEAGELFF
TRBV5-1	NA	TRBJ2-5	NA	TGCGCCAGCAGCTTGGCCTCCTTCCAAGAGACCCAGTACTTC	CASSLASFQETQYF
TRBV6-5	NA	TRBJ2-5	TRBD2	TGTGCCAGCAGTTACAGTCGGGGGGGATCTCGGGAGACCCAGTACTTC	CASSYSRGGSRETQYF
TRBV11-3	NA	TRBJ2-2	NA	TGTGCCAGCAGCACAGAGGTGACCGGGGAGCTGTTTTTT	CASSTEVTGELFF
TRBV27	once	TRBJ2-7	TRBD2	TGTGCCAGCAGTTTACGTAGACTAGCGGGAGGCTACGAGCAGTACTTC	CASSLRRLAGGYEQYF
TRBV6-5	NA	TRBJ2-7	NA	TGTGCCAGCAGGGCACCCAACTACGAGCAGTACTTC	CASRAPNYEQYF
TRBV3-1/TRBV3-2	NA	TRBJ1-3	NA	TGTGCCAGCAGCCAAAGGGGGGACGGAAACACCATATATTTT	CASSQRGDGNTIYF
TRBV18	once	TRBJ2-7	NA	TGTGCCAGCTCACCGCGGTCGGAGTACGAGCAGTACTTC	CASSPRSEYEQYF
TRBV27	NA	TRBJ1-6	NA	TGTGCCAGCAGCCCTCGTCTGGTGGGCCTTAATTCACCCCTCCACTTT	CASSPRLVGLNSPLHF
TRBV5-6	NA	TRBJ2-3	NA	TGTGCCAGCAGCCTTATTACTGGGGGTTTCACAGATACGCAGTATTTT	CASSLITGGFTDTQYF
TRBV27	NA	TRBJ1-1	TRBD1	TGTGCCAGCAGTCCAGGAGGGGGCAGGACTGAAGCTTTCTTT	CASSPGGGRTEAFF
TRBV11-2	NA	TRBJ2-7	TRBD1	TGTGCCAGCAGCTCCGTGGCCGGGGACAGATATTACGAGCAGTACTTC	CASSSVAGDRYYEQYF
TRBV6-5	NA	TRBJ2-7	TRBD1	TGTGCCAGCAGTCGGGGACAGACGATTGACGAGCAGTACTTC	CASSRGQTIDEQYF
TRBV9	NA	TRBJ1-5	NA	TGTGCCAGCAGCGTAGTGGGGGGGGACCAGCCCCAGCATTTT	CASSVVGGDQPQHF
TRBV5-6	NA	TRBJ1-4	TRBD1	TGTGCCAGCAGCTCGGACAGGGCAAATGAAAAACTGTTTTTT	CASSSDRANEKLFF
TRBV11-3	NA	TRBJ2-2	NA	TGTGCCAGCAGCTCCGGGGAGAACACCGGGGAGCTGTTTTTT	CASSSGENTGELFF
TRBV6-5	NA	TRBJ2-7	TRBD2	TGTGCCAGCAGACTTAGCAGGGGACTAGAGTTCGAGCAGTACTTC	CASRLSRGLEFEQYF
TRBV6-2/TRBV6-3	NA	TRBJ2-2	NA	TGTGCCAGCAGTAGACATAATACGAACACCGGGGAGCTGTTTTTT	CASSRHNTNTGELFF
TRBV2	NA	TRBJ2-2	TRBD1	TGTGCCAGCAGTCCTACAGGGGGTGGCACCGGGGAGCTGTTTTTT	CASSPTGGGTGELFF
TRBV15	NA	TRBJ2-7	NA	TGTGCCACCAGCCTCCCCCGCAGCTACGAGCAGTACTTC	CATSLPRSYEQYF
TRBV7-3	once	TRBJ2-3	TRBD2	TGTGCCAGCAGCTCTAGCGGGGCTAGCACAGATACGCAGTATTTT	CASSSSGASTDTQYF
TRBV3-1/TRBV3-2	NA	TRBJ2-1	TRBD2	TGTGCCAGCAGCCAAAACAGCGGGAGCGGTGAGCAGTTCTTC	CASSQNSGSGEQFF
TRBV28	once	TRBJ2-5	TRBD1	TGTGCCAGCAGTCTGGGACAGGGGACTCAAGAGACCCAGTACTTC	CASSLGQGTQETQYF
TRBV7-3	NA	TRBJ2-1	NA	TGTGCCAGCAGCCCCAATGGGGTCGTCTACAATGAGCAGTTCTTC	CASSPNGVVYNEQFF
TRBV24-1	NA	TRBJ2-2	NA	TGTGCCACCAGCACCGGGACCCCGAACACCGGGGAGCTGTTTTTT	CATSTGTPNTGELFF
TRBV19	NA	TRBJ2-7	TRBD1	TGTGCCAGTAGTATTGGCGGACAGGGGGTGTACGAGCAGTACTTC	CASSIGGQGVYEQYF
TRBV6-5	NA	TRBJ2-1	NA	TGTGCCAGCTGGGACCAGCAAGGGAGTGAGCAGTTCTTC	CASWDQQGSEQFF
TRBV7-2	NA	TRBJ2-7	NA	TGTGCCAGCAGACCAGGGGGGGGCACCTACGAGCAGTACTTC	CASRPGGGTYEQYF
TRBV5-4	NA	TRBJ2-3	TRBD2	TGTGCCAGCAGCTCGGGGCCGGGACTAGCGGGGGCGCAGCAGTATTTT	CASSSGPGLAGAQQYF
TRBV21-1	NA	TRBJ2-1	NA	TGTGCCAGCAGCAAAGGAGGGGGTGAGCAGTTCTTC	CASSKGGGEQFF
TRBV7-3	NA	TRBJ1-1	NA	TGTGCCAGCAGCTTTTCCACAGGGAGCGGCACTGAAGCTTTCTTT	CASSFSTGSGTEAFF
TRBV25-1	NA	TRBJ2-2	TRBD2	TGTGCCAGCAGTGAATGGGCGGGGGCCGGGGAGCTGTTTTTT	CASSEWAGAGELFF
TRBV27	NA	TRBJ1-1	NA	TGTGCCAGCAGCCGGGGGCTGCCGAACACTGAAGCTTTCTTT	CASSRGLPNTEAFF
TRBV27	NA	TRBJ1-1	NA	TGTGCCAGCAGTTACAGGGAGGGCACTGAAGCTTTCTTT	CASSYREGTEAFF
TRBV7-2	NA	TRBJ2-7	TRBD1	TGTGCCAGCAGCCGGACAGGGACCACCTACGAGCAGTACTTC	CASSRTGTTYEQYF
TRBV21-1	NA	TRBJ2-6	NA	TGTGCCAGCAGCAAAGAGCTCGACAGGGCGGGGGCCAACGTCCTGACTTTC	CASSKELDRAGANVLTF
TRBV18	NA	TRBJ2-7	NA	TGTGCCAGCTCACCATCAGGGCTGAACTACGAGCAGTACTTC	CASSPSGLNYEQYF
TRBV14	NA	TRBJ1-4	TRBD1	TGTGCCAGCAGCCAGAGACAGGGAACTAATGAAAAACTGTTTTTT	CASSQRQGTNEKLFF
TRBV5-1	few	TRBJ2-1	NA	TGCGCCAGCGTACGGGGTGTTTGGGGGGCTGGCAATGAGCAGTTCTTC	CASVRGVWGAGNEQFF
TRBV10-3	few	TRBJ2-3	TRBD2	TGTGCCATCAGTGAGGGGGGACTAGCGGGAGCAGTCACTGGCACAGATACGCAGTATTTT	CAISEGGLAGAVTGTDTQYF
TRBV30	NA	TRBJ2-2	NA	TGTGCCTGGGGACTCACCATTAGTCGTACCGGGGAGCTGTTTTTT	CAWGLTISRTGELFF
TRBV9	NA	TRBJ1-2	NA	TGTGCCAGCAGCGCCCTTACGAGGGGAGATGGCTACACCTTC	CASSALTRGDGYTF